The TCR beta chain described here comes from a study of neurological immune-mediated disorders. Whole-study context: Secondary progressive cases numbered 3 among the roughly 34 multiple sclerosis patients, while the other 31 were relapsing-remitting.

The cDNA was generated by 5'RACE with 10-nucleotide random UMIs. TCRdb processed the 5' RACE reads anew with MiXCR; each CDR3 protein has one entry. The sample records about 82,000 distinct CDR3 sequences, roughly 2.6% being singletons. This CDR3 has 14 amino acids. V lost 1 base to trimming and J lost 5 bases; unmatched junction nucleotides: 4. Per the germline V gene, CDR1 is SEHNR and CDR2 is FQNEAQ (reference sequence). Many counts were recorded for this clonotype. This clonotype was obtained from a woman between 25 and 40 years old with multiple sclerosis. The chain carries TRBV7-9 and TRBJ1-1; 7 bases match TRBD1. Sequenced sample: PBMCs. The CDR3 loop is CASSLVQGGTEAFF. The CDR3 DNA reads TGTGCCAGCAGCTTAGTGCAGGGGGGGACTGAAGCTTTCTTT.